This T cell receptor (beta chain) is from a study of shared clonotypes between healthy human individuals. The study, taken as a whole, reports: Generation probabilities of non-shared clonotypes were lower (relative to those shared by all four donors).

The sample holds a few counts of this clone. The antigen is unknown. Several immunoSEQ plates held equal portions of the genomic DNA taken from each subset. Generated by immunoSEQ multiplex PCR, the TCRdb table keeps only in-frame clones and is missing some. The table has 170,000 or so clones, approximately 62% seen once. CD4+ cells were split into CD45RA+ naive and CD45RA-negative memory subsets. Trimming shortened V by 4 bases and J by 3 bases, and 16 bases separated the two germline ends. CDR3 length: 15 amino acids. Germline V gene lookup returns CDR1 SGHKS and CDR2 YYEKEE (reference sequence). This chain links TRBV5-5 with TRBJ1-1; TRBD1 is a possible D gene (5 bases). The sequencing sample was made of memory CD4+ T cells sorted from blood. Sample subset: CD45RA-negative fraction. The sequence came from a young man in good health. Here the CDR3 reads CASSPTLGTYTEAFF. CDR3 coding DNA: TGTGCCAGCAGCCCTACACTAGGGACCTACACTGAAGCTTTCTTT.